The clone carrying this TCR beta chain was seen a handful of times. These data come from a study of blood T cell repertoires in COVID-19. Study context: Both acute and convalescent COVID-19 samples were obtained from the United States, Italy and Spain. The analysed material was cDNA or gDNA that came from T cells, B-cell-depleted T cells, or PBMCs.

Generated by immunoSEQ multiplex PCR, the TCRdb table keeps only in-frame clones and is missing some. The top ten clones hold 1.5% to 2% of a sample with about 180,000 clones, 70% to 90% of them seen once. This TCR was sampled from a man aged 18 to 29 who had recovered from COVID-19. The source material was peripheral blood.

CDR3 in DNA: TGTGCCAGCAGCCCCCCGGGACTGGTGGGCGGGGAGCTGTTTTTT. Translating gives CASSPPGLVGGELFF. This sequence joins TRBV9 and TRBJ2-2; perhaps TRBD2 as D (6 bases). Deletions cut 4 bases from V and 7 bases from J, with 17 bases between. The CDR3 is 15 residues long. Germline V gene sequence: CDR1 SGDLS, CDR2 YYNGEE. The whole variable domain, remainder taken from reference TRBV9 and TRBJ2-2, is DSGVTQTPKHLITATGQRVTLRCSPRSGDLSVYWYQQSLDQGLQFLIQYYNGEERAKGNILERFSAQQFPDLHSELNLSSLELGDSALYFCASSPPGLVGGELFFGEGSRLTVL.